The 29 T cell receptor beta chains given below trace back to one sample, sequenced in a study of T cells in Graves' hyperthyroidism and ophthalmopathy. The CDR3 regions of TCR beta were amplified from RNA transcripts. First-round RT-PCR of the TCR CDR3 relied on the HTBI primer set. Each CDR3 protein is one row after TCRdb ran MiXCR on the multiplex PCR reads. The table includes over 700,000 distinct CDR3 sequences, around 20% detected once. Sequenced material: blood. These receptors were taken from a woman between 45 and 60 years old with Graves' hyperthyroidism that later progressed to Graves' ophthalmopathy.

This chain links TRBV27 with TRBJ1-1; TRBD1 is a possible D gene (5 bases). This CDR3 has 14 residues. Per germline, CDR1 MNHEY and CDR2 SMNVEV (reference sequence). The ends were cut back, 7 bases at V and 1 base at J, with 13 bases in the middle. CDR3 loop: CASIEAGGNTEAFF. In DNA form, the CDR3 reads TGTGCCAGCATCGAAGCGGGGGGGAACACTGAAGCTTTCTTT.

This clonotype has just a few counts. This chain joins TRBV15 and TRBJ1-4; D remains ambiguous. This CDR3 has 17 amino acids. Trimming took 0 bases from V and 7 from J, leaving 18 bases between them. Germline V gene data show CDR1 as LNHNV and CDR2 as YYDKDF (reference sequence). This chain's CDR3 is CATSRDYTGVKREKLFF. DNA for the CDR3: TGTGCCACCAGCAGAGATTATACGGGAGTCAAGCGTGAAAAACTGTTTTTT.

This clonotype was found many times. CDR3 in amino acids: CASSLPPGLAGEFGVDEQFF. The CDR3 region has the DNA TGTGCCAGCAGCTTACCACCGGGACTAGCGGGGGAGTTTGGTGTGGATGAGCAGTTCTTC. The chain couples TRBV7-9 to TRBJ2-1, with TRBD2 matching over 14 bases. This CDR3 contains 20 residues. Losses at the gene ends were 2 bases for V and 8 bases for J; bases not matched to a gene: 17. Germline CDR1 SEHNR, CDR2 FQNEAQ (reference sequence).

This chain uses TRBV6-1 with TRBJ1-2; 7 bases agree with TRBD1. Germline values: CDR1 MNHNS, CDR2 SASEGT. The CDR3 covers 15 residues. V shed 5 bases and J 0 bases; nucleotides not matched to a gene: 6. CDR3 residues: CASSNSGTANYGYTF. CDR3 nucleotide sequence: TGTGCCAGCAGTAATTCCGGGACAGCTAACTATGGCTACACCTTC.

This clonotype has a count of ten or more. The chain carries TRBV12-3 or TRBV12-4 and TRBJ2-1, with 8 bases matching TRBD1. This CDR3 region has 16 residues. With V trimmed by 6 bases and J by 7 bases, 14 bases remained unmatched. CDR3 protein: CASRRRTGLVQNEQFF. In DNA form, the CDR3 reads TGTGCCAGCAGGCGCCGGACAGGGCTTGTTCAGAATGAGCAGTTCTTC.

This clonotype has at least ten counts. The chain links TRBV11-1 to TRBJ1-6; 10 nucleotides agree with TRBD1. CDR1 is SGHAT, CDR2 FQDESV, per germline (reference sequence). J was trimmed by 9 bases and V by 3 bases; bases with no gene match: 5. This CDR3 spans 15 amino acids. The CDR3 here is CASSFETGGFSPLHF. The CDR3 DNA is TGTGCCAGCAGCTTCGAGACAGGGGGCTTTTCACCCCTCCACTTT.

Comments on this clonotype: One junction end does not reproduce the germline sequence, and a read error may be involved. For the CDR3, the DNA is TGTGCCAGCCCCCCGGACGGAAACGCGAACACCGGGGAGCTGCTTTTT. It specifies CASPPDGNANTGELLF. The V and J genes are TRBV7-9 and TRBJ2-2; tentatively, D is TRBD2 (5 bases). Germline V gene lookup returns CDR1 SEHNR and CDR2 FQNEAQ (reference sequence). The CDR3 spans 16 residues.

The rearrangement links TRBV7-9 to TRBJ2-2; D is uncertain. Between the trimmed V and J ends, which lost 2 bases and 0 bases, there was a span of 13 bases. The germline CDR1 and CDR2 sequences are SEHNR and FQNEAQ (reference sequence). CDR3 length equals 17 residues. CDR3 sequence (DNA): TGTGCCAGCAGCTTATACCCGGGCGGAGCGAACACCGGGGAGCTGTTTTTT. Residues: CASSLYPGGANTGELFF.

Comment on this clonotype: One end of the junction does not line up with germline, which may come from a read error. The chain recombines TRBV14 with TRBJ1-6, with 7 bases identical to TRBD1. There are 17 residues in the CDR3. Germline values: CDR1 SGHDN, CDR2 FVKESK. CDR3 sequence: CAGSQARQGIINSPLHF. The DNA for the CDR3 is TGTGCCGGCAGCCAAGCCCGACAGGGTATTATTAATTCACCCCTCCACTTT.

This sequence joins TRBV5-1 and TRBJ1-4; D not resolved. Trimming pared 7 bases from V and 3 bases from J, leaving 22 bases between. Germline-derived CDR1 and CDR2 are SGHRS and YFSETQ. The CDR3 is 17 residues long. The CDR3 loop reads CASGYTGMERANEKLFF. DNA of the CDR3: TGCGCCAGCGGCTACACCGGGATGGAGAGAGCTAATGAAAAACTGTTTTTT.

This clonotype was picked up many times. The V call is TRBV29-1, the J call TRBJ1-1; no definite D call. V dropped 7 bases and J dropped 6 bases, with 12 bases sitting between them. This CDR3 is 11 amino acids long. Germline V gene lookup returns CDR1 SQVTM and CDR2 ANQGSEA. The CDR3 sequence is CSAAHLAEAFF. The CDR3 region has the DNA TGCAGCGCCGCTCATTTGGCTGAAGCTTTCTTT. Looking up the rest from reference TRBV29-1 and TRBJ1-1 gives the full variable domain: SAVISQKPSRDICQRGTSLTIQCQVDSQVTMMFWYRQQPGQSLTLIATANQGSEATYESGFVIDKFPISRPNLTFSTLTVSNMSPEDSSIYLCSAAHLAEAFFGQGTRLTVV.

The chain employs TRBV11-1 and TRBJ1-1; no clear D gene. The germline CDR1 and CDR2 sequences are SGHAT and FQDESV (reference sequence). The CDR3 is 14 residues long. V was cut by 1 base and J by 3 bases, with 9 bases left in between. The CDR3 here is CASSLDGRDTEAFF. The CDR3 nucleotides read TGTGCCAGCAGCTTAGATGGCAGAGACACTGAAGCTTTCTTT.

This clonotype has only a few counts. V usage is TRBV4-1 and J usage is TRBJ1-6; tentative D call: TRBD1 (5 bases). This CDR3 is 18 amino acids long. The germline V gene encodes CDR1 MGHRA and CDR2 YSYEKL. Trimming removed 0 bases at V and 2 bases at J, with 14 bases between. In nucleotides, the CDR3 is TGCGCCAGCAGCCAAGATGGGGGGAAAGCGACCTATAATTCACCCCTCCACTTT. Translating it yields CASSQDGGKATYNSPLHF.

This clonotype turned up a few times. This chain links TRBV24-1 with TRBJ1-2; 11 bases match TRBD1. Per the germline V gene, CDR1 is KGHDR and CDR2 is SFDVKD. J gave up 7 bases and V 3 bases, and 6 bases lay outside the gene matches. The CDR3 runs to 15 residues. The CDR3 region is CATSDGGQGARGYTF. CDR3 in DNA: TGTGCCACCAGTGATGGTGGACAGGGGGCTCGTGGCTACACCTTC.

V and J are TRBV3-1 and TRBJ2-1; 11 bases align to TRBD2. This CDR3 region has 15 residues. Germline loops: CDR1 LGHDT, CDR2 YNNKEL (reference sequence). J gave up 4 bases and V 5 bases, and 4 bases lay outside the gene matches. In DNA, the CDR3 is TGTGCCAGCAGCAAGACTAGCGGGGCTTACAATGAGCAGTTCTTC. As protein: CASSKTSGAYNEQFF.

CDR3 sequence reads: CASSGADRVHSPLHF. The DNA for the CDR3 is TGTGCCAGCAGTGGGGCGGACAGGGTGCATTCACCCCTCCACTTT. This chain uses TRBV6-1 with TRBJ1-6; 8 bases are a match to TRBD1. V lost 4 bases to trimming and J lost 8 bases; unmatched junction nucleotides: 7. The CDR3 extends over 15 amino acids. Germline V gene lookup returns CDR1 MNHNS and CDR2 SASEGT.

This chain joins TRBV9 and TRBJ2-7; possibly TRBD1 for D (6 bases). With 0 bases removed from V and 2 bases from J, the gap between germline ends came to 9 bases. The CDR3 is made up of 14 amino acids. Germline V CDR1 and CDR2: SGDLS, YYNGEE. CDR3 residues: CASSVEGDTYEQYF. The CDR3 bases are TGTGCCAGCAGCGTAGAGGGGGATACCTACGAGCAGTACTTC.

This clonotype was seen at least ten times. The chain is built from TRBV12-3 or TRBV12-4 and TRBJ2-3, with TRBD2 matching 10 bases. The CDR3 sequence is 17 residues long. The V gene end was trimmed by 3 bases and the J gene end by 5 bases; junction bases not matched to a gene: 11. The CDR3 DNA reads as TGTGCCAGCAGTTTCCGTCCGAGCGGGGGGGCTAAAGATACGCAGTATTTT. Translated, it gives CASSFRPSGGAKDTQYF.

This clonotype was found a few times. This sequence joins TRBV11-3 and TRBJ1-2, with 10 bases aligning to TRBD1. Losses at the gene ends were 0 bases for V and 7 bases for J; bases not matched to a gene: 8. Germline CDR1 is SGHNT and CDR2 is YENEEA. CDR3 length equals 16 residues. CDR3 bases: TGTGCCAGCAGCTTAGATCTAGACAGGGGGCGGTTTGGCTACACCTTC. Amino acids: CASSLDLDRGRFGYTF.

This clonotype was recorded many times. This sequence joins TRBV6-2 or TRBV6-3 and TRBJ1-1, with unresolved D. The CDR3 loop spans 14 amino acids. Trimming shortened V by 1 base and J by 1 base, and 7 bases separated the two germline ends. CDR1 and CDR2 (germline): MNHEY, SVGEGT. The CDR3 sequence is CASSYWRTNTEAFF. CDR3 bases: TGTGCCAGCAGTTACTGGCGGACGAACACTGAAGCTTTCTTT.

CDR3 DNA: TGTGCCAGCAGCCCCGGGGGGAACCCCATGGGCACTGAAGCTTTCTTT. Protein product: CASSPGGNPMGTEAFF. The chain couples TRBV7-9 to TRBJ1-1; possibly TRBD1 for D (5 bases). Germline CDR1 is SEHNR and CDR2 is FQNEAQ (reference sequence). V lost 5 bases and J 4 bases, leaving 20 bases between the germline ends. This CDR3 spans 16 amino acids.

About this clonotype itself: A read error is possible here, since a much larger clone lies one base away. This chain connects TRBV2 to TRBJ2-2, with TRBD1 identical over 9 bases. Germline trimming cut 6 bases from V and 2 bases from J; bases unmatched to any gene: 7. The germline V gene encodes CDR1 SNHLY and CDR2 FYNNEI. This CDR3 is 16 amino acids long. CDR3 bases: TGTGCCAGCAGACCCAGGACAGGGGCAAACACCGGGGAGCTGTTTTTT. This translates into CASRPRTGANTGELFF. Complete variable domain (other parts from reference TRBV2 and TRBJ2-2): EPEVTQTPSHQVTQMGQEVILRCVPISNHLYFYWYRQILGQKVEFLVSFYNNEISEKSEIFDDQFSVERPDGSNFTLKIRSTKLEDSAMYFCASRPRTGANTGELFFGEGSRLTVL.

The J gene is TRBJ2-1, the V gene TRBV6-1, with D possibly being TRBD1 (7 bases). This CDR3 contains 15 residues. V dropped 5 bases and J dropped 4 bases, with 15 bases sitting between them. Germline CDR1 and CDR2: MNHNS and SASEGT. Here the CDR3 reads CASSHGGGLYNEQFF. The CDR3 DNA follows: TGTGCCAGCAGTCACGGAGGGGGCCTTTACAATGAGCAGTTCTTC.

The table lists this clonotype with many counts. The J gene is TRBJ2-1, the V gene TRBV7-9; D remains unclear. Between the trimmed V and J ends, which lost 2 bases and 5 bases, there was a span of 7 bases. Germline assignment: CDR1 SEHNR and CDR2 FQNEAQ (reference sequence). CDR3 length equals 13 residues. The CDR3 reads CASSLRYDNEQFF. In DNA form, the CDR3 reads TGTGCCAGCAGCTTACGGTATGACAATGAGCAGTTCTTC. Looking up the rest from reference TRBV7-9 and TRBJ2-1 gives the full variable domain: DTGVSQNPRHKITKRGQNVTFRCDPISEHNRLYWYRQTLGQGPEFLTYFQNEAQLEKSRLLSDRFSAERPKGSFSTLEIQRTEQGDSAMYLCASSLRYDNEQFFGPGTRLTVL.

The chain is built from TRBV2 and TRBJ1-6, with TRBD1 matching 8 bases. This CDR3 has 15 residues. Germline loops: CDR1 SNHLY, CDR2 FYNNEI. The J segment lost 8 bases and the V segment lost 6 bases, leaving 9 bases of the junction unmatched. The CDR3 sequence: CASSSGQADYSPLHF. The CDR3 nucleotides are TGTGCCAGCAGCTCGGGACAGGCGGATTATTCACCCCTCCACTTT.

This sequence joins TRBV7-8 and TRBJ2-3, with TRBD2 matching 11 bases. CDR1 and CDR2 from the germline V gene are SGHVS and FQNEAQ. The junction had 11 bases not matched to a gene; V was cut back by 9 bases and J by 3 bases. The CDR3 contains 16 residues. Here the CDR3 reads CASTPTGTSGTDTQYF. In DNA form, the CDR3 reads TGTGCCAGTACCCCCACGGGGACTAGCGGAACAGATACGCAGTATTTT.

This clonotype was detected a few times. J is TRBJ1-5 and V is TRBV12-3 or TRBV12-4; maybe TRBD1 (5 bases). V shed 5 bases and J shed 5 bases, with 16 bases lying between them. The length of the CDR3 is 15 residues. The DNA of the CDR3 is TGTGCCAGCAGTATCGACGGGCGGGGGGATCAGCCCCAGCATTTT. It translates to CASSIDGRGDQPQHF.

The J gene is TRBJ2-3, the V gene TRBV7-9; 9 nucleotides align to TRBD1. The CDR3 runs to 15 residues. V trimming: 1 base; J trimming: 3 bases; junction bases outside the gene matches: 2. Germline assignment: CDR1 SEHNR and CDR2 FQNEAQ (reference sequence). The CDR3 here is CASSLGTGVTDTQYF. For the CDR3, the DNA is TGTGCCAGCAGCTTAGGGACAGGGGTTACAGATACGCAGTATTTT.

This clonotype was seen a handful of times. A much larger clonotype is one base distant, so this may be a read error. The chain uses TRBV5-1 and TRBJ2-1, with TRBD1 matching 10 bases. The germline V gene has CDR1 SGHRS and CDR2 YFSETQ. The length of the CDR3 is 15 residues. The CDR3 loop is CASSFPGQGYNEQSF. CDR3 coding DNA: TGCGCCAGCAGCTTCCCGGGACAGGGGTACAATGAGCAGTCCTTC.